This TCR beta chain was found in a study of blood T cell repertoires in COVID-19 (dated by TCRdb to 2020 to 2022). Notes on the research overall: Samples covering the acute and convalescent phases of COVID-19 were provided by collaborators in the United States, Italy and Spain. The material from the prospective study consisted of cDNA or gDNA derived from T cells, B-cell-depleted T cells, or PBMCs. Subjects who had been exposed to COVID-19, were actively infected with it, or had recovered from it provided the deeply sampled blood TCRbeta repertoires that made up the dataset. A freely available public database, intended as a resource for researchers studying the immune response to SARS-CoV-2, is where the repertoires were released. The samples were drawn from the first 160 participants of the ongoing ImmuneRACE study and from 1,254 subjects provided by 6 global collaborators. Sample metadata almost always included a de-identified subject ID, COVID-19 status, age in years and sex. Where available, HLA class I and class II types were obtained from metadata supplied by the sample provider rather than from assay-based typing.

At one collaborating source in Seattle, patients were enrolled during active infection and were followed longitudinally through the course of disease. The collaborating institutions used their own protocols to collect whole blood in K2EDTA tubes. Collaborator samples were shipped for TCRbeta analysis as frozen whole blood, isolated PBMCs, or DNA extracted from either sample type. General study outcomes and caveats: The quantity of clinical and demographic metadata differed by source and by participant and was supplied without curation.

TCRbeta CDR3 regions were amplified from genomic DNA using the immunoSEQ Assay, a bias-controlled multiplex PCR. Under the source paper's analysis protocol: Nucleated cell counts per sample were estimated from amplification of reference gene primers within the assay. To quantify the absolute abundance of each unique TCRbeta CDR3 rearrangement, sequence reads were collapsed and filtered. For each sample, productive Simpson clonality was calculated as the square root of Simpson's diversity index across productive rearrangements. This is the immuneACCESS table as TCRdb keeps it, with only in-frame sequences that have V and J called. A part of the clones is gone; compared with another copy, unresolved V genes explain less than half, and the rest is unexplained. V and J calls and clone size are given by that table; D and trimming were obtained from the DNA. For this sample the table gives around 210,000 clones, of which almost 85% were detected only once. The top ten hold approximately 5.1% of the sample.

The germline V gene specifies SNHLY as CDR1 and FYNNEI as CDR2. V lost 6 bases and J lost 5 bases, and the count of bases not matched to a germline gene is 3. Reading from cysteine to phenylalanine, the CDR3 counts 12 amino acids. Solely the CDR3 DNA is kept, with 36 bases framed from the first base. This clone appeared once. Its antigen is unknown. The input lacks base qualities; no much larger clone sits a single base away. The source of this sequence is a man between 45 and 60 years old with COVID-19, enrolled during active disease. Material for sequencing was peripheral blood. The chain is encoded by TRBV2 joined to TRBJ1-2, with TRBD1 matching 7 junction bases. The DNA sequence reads TGTGCCAGCAGGGGACAGAATTATGGCTACACCTTC. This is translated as CASRGQNYGYTF.